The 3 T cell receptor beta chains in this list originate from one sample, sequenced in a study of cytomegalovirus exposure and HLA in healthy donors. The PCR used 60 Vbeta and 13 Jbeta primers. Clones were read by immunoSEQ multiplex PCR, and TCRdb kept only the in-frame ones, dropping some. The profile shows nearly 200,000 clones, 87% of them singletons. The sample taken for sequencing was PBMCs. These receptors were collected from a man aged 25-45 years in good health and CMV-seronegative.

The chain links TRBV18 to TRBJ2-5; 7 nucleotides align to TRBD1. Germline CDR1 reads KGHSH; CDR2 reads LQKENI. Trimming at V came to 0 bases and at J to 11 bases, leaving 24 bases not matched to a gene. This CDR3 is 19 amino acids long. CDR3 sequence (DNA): TGTGCCAGCTCACCACCCAAAACAGGGGACCCATCCCTACTACGAGAGCAGTACTTC. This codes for CASSPPKTGDPSLLREQYF.

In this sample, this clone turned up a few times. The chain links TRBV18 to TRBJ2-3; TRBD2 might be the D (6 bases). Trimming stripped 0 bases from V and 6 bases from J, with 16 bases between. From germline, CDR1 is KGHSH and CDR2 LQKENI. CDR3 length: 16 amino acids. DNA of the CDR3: TGTGCCAGCTCACCACCTTGGGACTGGGCATCCGATACGCAGTATTTT. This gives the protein CASSPPWDWASDTQYF.

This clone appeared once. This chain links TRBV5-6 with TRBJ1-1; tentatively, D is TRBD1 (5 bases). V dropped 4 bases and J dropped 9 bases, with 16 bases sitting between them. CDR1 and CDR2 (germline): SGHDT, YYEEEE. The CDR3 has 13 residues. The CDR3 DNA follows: TGTGCCAGCAGCCAGGGATGGCAGGGTAAAGCTTTCTTT. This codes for CASSQGWQGKAFF.